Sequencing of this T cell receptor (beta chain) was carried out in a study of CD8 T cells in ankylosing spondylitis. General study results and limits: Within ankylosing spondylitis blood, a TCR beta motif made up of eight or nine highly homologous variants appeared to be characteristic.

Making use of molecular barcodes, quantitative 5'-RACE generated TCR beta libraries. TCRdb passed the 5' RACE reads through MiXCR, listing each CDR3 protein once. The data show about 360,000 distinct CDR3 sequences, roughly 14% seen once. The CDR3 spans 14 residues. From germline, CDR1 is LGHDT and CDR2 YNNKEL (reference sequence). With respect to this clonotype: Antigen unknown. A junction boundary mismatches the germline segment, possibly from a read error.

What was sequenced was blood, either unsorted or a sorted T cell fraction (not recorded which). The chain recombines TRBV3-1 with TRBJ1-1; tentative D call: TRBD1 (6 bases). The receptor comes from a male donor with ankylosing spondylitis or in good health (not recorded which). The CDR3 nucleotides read TGTGCCAGCAGCCAAGATATGGGGGGCACTGAAACTTTCTTT. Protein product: CASSQDMGGTETFF.